What follows is one T cell receptor (beta chain) and its context. Its antigen is unknown. Stated treatment: randomized to nivolumab then ipilimumab (arm A) or the reverse (arm B). The entry originates in a study of sequential checkpoint blockade in melanoma. Overall study: DNA from 91 pretreatment tumor samples underwent TCRβ immunosequencing. About two dozen patients had tumor biopsies before treatment and at week 13.

The germline V and J ends were trimmed by 7 bases and 12 bases, with 21 bases remaining between them. This CDR3 comprises 12 residues. The germline CDR1 and CDR2 sequences are GTSNPN and SVGIG (reference sequence). Profiled with immunoSEQ multiplex PCR; TCRdb holds only in-frame clones, not every one. Of hundreds of clones in the sample, around 19% were seen once. Study-wide results and limits: Response in arm A was associated with pretreatment TIL clonality.

The J gene is TRBJ1-2, the V gene TRBV30; possibly TRBD1 for D (5 bases). The material was tumor tissue (inferred from file names), obtained from a patient given nivolumab and ipilimumab in sequence. This TCR came from a human donor with melanoma. The CDR3 region has the DNA TGTGCCTACCTCCGGGACGGGTCTATCGACACCTTC. It codes for CAYLRDGSIDTF.